This T cell receptor (beta chain) appears in the sequencing data of a study of T cell repertoires in ileal Crohn's disease. Generated by immunoSEQ multiplex PCR, the TCRdb table keeps only in-frame clones and is missing some. The sample yields around 8,200 clones, around four fifths seen once. This clone was counted between two and nine times. The same CDR3 is also encoded by other DNA sequences in this sample. The germline gives CDR1 KGHSH, CDR2 LQKENI. The CDR3 spans 15 residues. V was cut by 8 bases and J by 2 bases, with 18 bases left in between. Sequenced: ileal tissue. V gene TRBV18 combines with J gene TRBJ1-2, with D possibly matching TRBD1 (6 bases). This TCR derives from an adult with Crohn's disease. CDR3 residues: CASRPPGGPNYGYTF. CDR3 sequence (DNA): TGTGCCAGCCGACCACCCGGGGGGCCGAACTATGGCTACACCTTC.